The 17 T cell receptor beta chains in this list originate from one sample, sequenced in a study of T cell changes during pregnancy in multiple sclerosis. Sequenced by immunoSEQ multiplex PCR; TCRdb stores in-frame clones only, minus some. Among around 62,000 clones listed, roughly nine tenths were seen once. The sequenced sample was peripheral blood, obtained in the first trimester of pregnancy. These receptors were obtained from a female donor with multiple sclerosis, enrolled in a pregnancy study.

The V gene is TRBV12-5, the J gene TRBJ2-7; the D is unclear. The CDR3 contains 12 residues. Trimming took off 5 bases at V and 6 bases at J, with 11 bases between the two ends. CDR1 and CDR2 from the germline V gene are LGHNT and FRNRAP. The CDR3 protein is CASGLLESEQYF. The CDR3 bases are TGTGCTAGTGGTCTCCTGGAGAGCGAGCAGTACTTC.

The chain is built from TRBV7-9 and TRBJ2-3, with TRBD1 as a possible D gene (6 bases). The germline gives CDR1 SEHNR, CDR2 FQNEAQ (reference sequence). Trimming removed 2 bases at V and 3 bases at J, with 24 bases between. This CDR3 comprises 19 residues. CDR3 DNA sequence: TGTGCCAGCAGCTTACATAGGGCTAGCACAGAGGGGGAGACAGATACGCAGTATTTT. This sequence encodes CASSLHRASTEGETDTQYF.

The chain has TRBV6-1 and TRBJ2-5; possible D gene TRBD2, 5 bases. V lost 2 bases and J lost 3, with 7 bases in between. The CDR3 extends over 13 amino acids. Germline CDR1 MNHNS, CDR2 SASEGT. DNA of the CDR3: TGTGCCAGCAGTGAATCGGGGAAAGAGACCCAGTACTTC. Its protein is CASSESGKETQYF.

The chain's CDR3 is CASSLFRPEADNEQFF. The DNA for the CDR3 is TGCGCCAGCAGCTTGTTCCGGCCGGAGGCCGACAATGAGCAGTTCTTC. This chain uses TRBV5-1 with TRBJ2-1, with D possibly matching TRBD2 (5 bases). Germline CDR1 is SGHRS and CDR2 is YFSETQ. This CDR3 comprises 16 residues. V lost 1 base to trimming and J lost 5 bases, with 16 bases between them.

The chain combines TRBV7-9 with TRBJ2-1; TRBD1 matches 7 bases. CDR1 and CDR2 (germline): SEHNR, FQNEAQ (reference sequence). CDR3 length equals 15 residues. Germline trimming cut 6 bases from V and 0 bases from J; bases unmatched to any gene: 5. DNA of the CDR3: TGTGCCAGCAGGTCTGGGGACAGCTCCTACAATGAGCAGTTCTTC. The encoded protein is CASRSGDSSYNEQFF.

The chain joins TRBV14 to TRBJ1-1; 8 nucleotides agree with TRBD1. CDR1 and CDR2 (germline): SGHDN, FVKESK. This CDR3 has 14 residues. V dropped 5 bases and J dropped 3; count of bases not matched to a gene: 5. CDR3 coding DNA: TGTGCCAGCAGCGGGACAGGTATGCACACTGAAGCTTTCTTT. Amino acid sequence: CASSGTGMHTEAFF.

The chain's CDR3 is CASSYRGLSGRHEQYF. The CDR3 region has the DNA TGTGCCAGCAGTTACCGGGGGCTAAGCGGGAGACACGAGCAGTACTTC. The rearrangement links TRBV6-5 to TRBJ2-7, with 8 bases lining up with TRBD2. V gave up 2 bases and J gave up 5 bases; unmatched junction bases: 11. Germline V gene data show CDR1 as MNHEY and CDR2 as SVGAGI. The CDR3 has 16 amino acids.

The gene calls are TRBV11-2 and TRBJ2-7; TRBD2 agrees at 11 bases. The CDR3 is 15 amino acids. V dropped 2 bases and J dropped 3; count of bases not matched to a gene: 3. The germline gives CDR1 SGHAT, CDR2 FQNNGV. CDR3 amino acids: CASSLLAGGYYEQYF. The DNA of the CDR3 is TGTGCCAGCAGCTTACTAGCGGGGGGCTACTACGAGCAGTACTTC.

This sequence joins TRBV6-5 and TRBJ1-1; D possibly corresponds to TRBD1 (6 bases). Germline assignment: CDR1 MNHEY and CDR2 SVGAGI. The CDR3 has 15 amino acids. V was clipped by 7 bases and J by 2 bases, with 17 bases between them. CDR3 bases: TGTGCCAGCACCCCAGTAAAGGACAGAAACACTGAAGCTTTCTTT. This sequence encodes CASTPVKDRNTEAFF.

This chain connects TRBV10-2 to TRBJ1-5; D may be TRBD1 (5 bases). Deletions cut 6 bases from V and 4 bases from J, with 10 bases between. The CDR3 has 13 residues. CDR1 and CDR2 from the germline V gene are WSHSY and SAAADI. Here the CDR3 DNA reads TGCGCCAGCAGGACAGATGTAAATCAGCCCCAGCATTTT. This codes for CASRTDVNQPQHF.

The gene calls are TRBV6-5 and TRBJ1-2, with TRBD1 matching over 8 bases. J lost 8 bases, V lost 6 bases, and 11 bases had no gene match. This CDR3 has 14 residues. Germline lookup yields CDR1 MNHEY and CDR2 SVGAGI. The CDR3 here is CASRGSDRAGGYTF. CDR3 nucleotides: TGTGCCAGCAGGGGCTCGGACAGGGCGGGAGGCTACACCTTC.

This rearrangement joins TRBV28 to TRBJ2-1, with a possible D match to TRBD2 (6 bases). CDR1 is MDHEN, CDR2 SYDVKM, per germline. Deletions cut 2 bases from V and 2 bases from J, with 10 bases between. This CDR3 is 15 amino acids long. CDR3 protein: CASSLGGVAYNEQFF. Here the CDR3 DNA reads TGTGCCAGCAGTTTAGGAGGGGTCGCCTACAATGAGCAGTTCTTC.

The CDR3 sequence is CASSYSGQYEQYF. DNA of the CDR3: TGTGCCAGCAGTTACAGCGGGCAGTACGAGCAGTACTTC. This chain joins TRBV6-6 and TRBJ2-7, with a weak D call TRBD2 (6 bases). The CDR3 sequence is 13 residues long. The V end was cut by 2 bases, the J end by 4 bases, with 9 bases between. The germline V gene encodes CDR1 MNHNY and CDR2 SVGAGI (reference sequence).

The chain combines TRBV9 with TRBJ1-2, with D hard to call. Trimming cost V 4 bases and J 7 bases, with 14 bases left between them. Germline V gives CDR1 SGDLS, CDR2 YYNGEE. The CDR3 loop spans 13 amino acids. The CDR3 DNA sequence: TGTGCCAGCAGCACGGGAGGGTTTCGTGGCTACACCTTC. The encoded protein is CASSTGGFRGYTF.

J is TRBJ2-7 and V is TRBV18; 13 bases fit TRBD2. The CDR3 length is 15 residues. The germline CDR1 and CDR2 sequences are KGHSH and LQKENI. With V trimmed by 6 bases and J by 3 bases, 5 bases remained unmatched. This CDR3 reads CASSRGTSGNYEQYF. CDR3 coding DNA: TGTGCCAGCTCCCGCGGGACTAGCGGGAACTACGAGCAGTACTTC.

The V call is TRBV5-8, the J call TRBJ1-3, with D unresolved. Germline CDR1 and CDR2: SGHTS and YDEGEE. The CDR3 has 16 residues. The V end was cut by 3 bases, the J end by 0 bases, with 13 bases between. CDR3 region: CASSSRFLSSGNTIYF. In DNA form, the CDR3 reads TGTGCCAGCAGCTCGAGGTTTCTGAGCTCTGGAAACACCATATATTTT.

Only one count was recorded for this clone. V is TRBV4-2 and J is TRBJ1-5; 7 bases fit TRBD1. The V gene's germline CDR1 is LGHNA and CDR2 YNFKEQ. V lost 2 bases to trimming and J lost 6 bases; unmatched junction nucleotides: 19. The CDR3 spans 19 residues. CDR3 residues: CASSQRPIRDSAGAQPQHF. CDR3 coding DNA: TGTGCCAGCAGCCAAAGGCCAATTAGGGACAGCGCAGGAGCTCAGCCCCAGCATTTT.